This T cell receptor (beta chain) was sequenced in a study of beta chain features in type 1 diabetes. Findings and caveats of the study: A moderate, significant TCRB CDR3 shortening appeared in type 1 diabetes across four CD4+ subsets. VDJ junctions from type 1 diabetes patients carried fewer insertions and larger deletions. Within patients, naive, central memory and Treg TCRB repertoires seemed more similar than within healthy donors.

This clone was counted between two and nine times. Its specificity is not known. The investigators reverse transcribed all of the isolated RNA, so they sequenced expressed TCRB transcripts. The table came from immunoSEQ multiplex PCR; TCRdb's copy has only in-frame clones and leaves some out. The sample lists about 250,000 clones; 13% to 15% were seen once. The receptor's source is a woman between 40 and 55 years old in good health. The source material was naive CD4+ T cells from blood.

CDR3 sequence reads: CASSYVAEETQYF. In DNA form, the CDR3 reads TGTGCCAGCAGTTATGTGGCAGAAGAGACCCAGTACTTC. The chain links TRBV6-5 to TRBJ2-5; D remains unclear. The length of the CDR3 is 13 residues. From germline, CDR1 is MNHEY and CDR2 SVGAGI. With 3 bases removed from V and 3 bases from J, the gap between germline ends came to 8 bases.